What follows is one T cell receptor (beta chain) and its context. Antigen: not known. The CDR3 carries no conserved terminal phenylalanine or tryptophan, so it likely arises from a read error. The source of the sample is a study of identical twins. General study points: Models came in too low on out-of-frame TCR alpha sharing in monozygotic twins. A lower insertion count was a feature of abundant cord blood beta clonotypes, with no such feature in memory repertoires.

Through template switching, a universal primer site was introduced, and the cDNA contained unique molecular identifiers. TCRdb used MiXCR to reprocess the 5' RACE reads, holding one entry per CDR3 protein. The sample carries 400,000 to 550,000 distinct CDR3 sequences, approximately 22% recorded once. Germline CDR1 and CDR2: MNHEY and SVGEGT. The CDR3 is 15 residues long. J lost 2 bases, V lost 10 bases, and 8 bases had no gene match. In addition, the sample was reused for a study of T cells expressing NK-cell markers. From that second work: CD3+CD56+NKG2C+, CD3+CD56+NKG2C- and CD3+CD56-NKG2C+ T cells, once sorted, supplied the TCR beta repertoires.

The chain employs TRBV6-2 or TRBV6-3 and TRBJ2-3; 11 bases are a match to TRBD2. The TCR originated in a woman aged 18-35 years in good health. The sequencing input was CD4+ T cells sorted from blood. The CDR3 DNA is TGTGCCACCGCACTAGCGGGGGACCTCACAGATACGCAGTATTCT. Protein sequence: CATALAGDLTDTQYS.